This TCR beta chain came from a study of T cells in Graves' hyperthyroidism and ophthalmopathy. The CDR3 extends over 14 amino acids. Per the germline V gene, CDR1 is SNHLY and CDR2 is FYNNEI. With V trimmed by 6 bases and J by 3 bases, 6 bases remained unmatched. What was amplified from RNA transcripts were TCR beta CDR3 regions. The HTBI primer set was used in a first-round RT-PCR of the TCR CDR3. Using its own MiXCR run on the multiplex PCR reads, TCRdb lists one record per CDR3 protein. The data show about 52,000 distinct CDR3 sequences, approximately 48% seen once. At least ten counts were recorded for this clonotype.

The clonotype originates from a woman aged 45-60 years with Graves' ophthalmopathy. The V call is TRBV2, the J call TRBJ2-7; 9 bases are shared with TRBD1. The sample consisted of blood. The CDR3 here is CASSPTGGNYEQYF. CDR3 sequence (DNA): TGTGCCAGCAGCCCGACAGGGGGGAACTACGAGCAGTACTTC.